This TCR beta chain originates from a study of cytomegalovirus exposure and HLA in healthy donors. V lost 1 base to trimming and J lost 5 bases, with 12 bases between them. Per germline, CDR1 SEHNR and CDR2 FQNEAQ (reference sequence). The CDR3 totals 14 residues. 13 Jbeta primers and 60 Vbeta primers were used for the PCR. TCRdb keeps only in-frame clones here, not all; method: immunoSEQ multiplex PCR. The sample yields 150,000 to 200,000 clones, approximately 80% seen once. Material for sequencing was PBMCs. This chain connects TRBV7-9 to TRBJ2-7; D is possibly TRBD2 (6 bases). This TCR was sampled from a young man in good health and CMV-seropositive. The CDR3 region is CASSLVGGENEQYF. The CDR3 DNA follows: TGTGCCAGCAGCTTAGTGGGCGGGGAGAACGAGCAGTACTTC.